Below, 7 T cell receptor beta chains from the same sample are listed, as sequenced in a study of cytomegalovirus exposure and HLA in healthy donors. The PCR contained 60 Vbeta and 13 Jbeta primers. Sequencing was performed with immunoSEQ multiplex PCR; in TCRdb, only in-frame clones are kept and a portion is missing. The table lists 140,000 to 150,000 clones, 80% of them singletons. Sequences were obtained from PBMCs. These TCRs come from a man aged 40-49 years in good health and CMV-seronegative.

The chain links TRBV5-1 to TRBJ1-1, with TRBD1 identical over 7 bases. Germline V gene sequence: CDR1 SGHRS, CDR2 YFSETQ. The V and J ends lost 5 bases and 0 bases, in that order; junction bases with no gene match: 4. This CDR3 is 14 amino acids long. CDR3 loop: CASRSGQVNTEAFF. The DNA for the CDR3 is TGCGCCAGCAGGTCCGGACAGGTGAACACTGAAGCTTTCTTT.

This chain connects TRBV11-3 to TRBJ2-2, with D possibly matching TRBD2 (5 bases). V shed 1 base and J shed 6 bases, with 12 bases lying between them. This CDR3 has 15 residues. Germline values: CDR1 SGHNT, CDR2 YENEEA. The CDR3 bases are TGTGCCAGCAGCTTAGCGGTAGTCGGGGCCGGGGAGCTGTTTTTT. Translation gives CASSLAVVGAGELFF.

V is TRBV5-1 and J is TRBJ1-2; D remains unclear. Germline V gene data show CDR1 as SGHRS and CDR2 as YFSETQ. This CDR3 spans 13 amino acids. The V and J ends lost 1 base and 8 bases respectively, with 12 bases between them. Here the CDR3 reads CASSLSPTGGYTF. DNA of the CDR3: TGCGCCAGCAGCTTGTCCCCGACGGGAGGCTACACCTTC.

Points on this clone: At one end the junction does not follow the germline gene, possibly because of a read error. The chain carries TRBV7-9 and TRBJ1-1; 7 nucleotides line up with TRBD1. Germline V gene lookup returns CDR1 SEHNR and CDR2 FQNEAQ (reference sequence). The CDR3 contains 16 residues. The CDR3 DNA follows: TGTGCCAGCAGTTTAGGGGGCCGGGGGAGAAGCACTGAAGCTTTCTTT. Amino acid sequence: CASSLGGRGRSTEAFF.

This clone has more than one count but fewer than ten. The chain is built from TRBV5-1 and TRBJ1-5; tentatively, D is TRBD1 (6 bases). Germline CDR1 and CDR2: SGHRS and YFSETQ. CDR3 length: 15 residues. V was clipped by 1 base and J by 1 base, with 9 bases between them. CDR3 nucleotide sequence: TGCGCCAGCAGCTTGTATAGGGGGAGCAATCAGCCCCAGCATTTT. Amino acid sequence: CASSLYRGSNQPQHF. The full variable domain, its missing parts supplied by reference TRBV5-1 and TRBJ1-5, is KAGVTQTPRYLIKTRGQQVTLSCSPISGHRSVSWYQQTPGQGLQFLFEYFSETQRNKGNFPGRFSGRQFSNSRSEMNVSTLELGDSALYLCASSLYRGSNQPQHFGDGTRLSIL.

A few counts support this clone. The genes are TRBV6-1 and TRBJ2-5; 12 nucleotides line up with TRBD2. Germline loops: CDR1 MNHNS, CDR2 SASEGT. The V and J ends lost 3 bases and 7 bases, in that order; junction bases with no gene match: 9. The CDR3 loop spans 16 amino acids. CDR3 protein: CASSDVLAGGQRTQYF. CDR3 nucleotide sequence: TGTGCCAGCAGTGATGTCCTAGCGGGGGGGCAACGGACCCAGTACTTC.

CDR3 protein: CASSRTQEGTDTQYF. The DNA of the CDR3 is TGCGCCAGCAGCCGGACTCAAGAAGGCACAGATACGCAGTATTTT. This sequence joins TRBV4-1 and TRBJ2-3; D may be TRBD2 (5 bases). V was trimmed by 4 bases and J by 1 base, leaving 12 bases between them. Germline-derived CDR1 and CDR2 are MGHRA and YSYEKL. The length of the CDR3 is 15 residues.